Sequencing of this T cell receptor beta chain was carried out in a study of blood T cell repertoires in COVID-19. In the study overall: T cells, B-cell-depleted T cells, or PBMCs provided the cDNA or gDNA that served as material.

CDR1 MNHEY and CDR2 SMNVEV come from the germline V gene (reference sequence). With 6 bases removed from V and 4 bases from J, the gap between germline ends came to 12 bases. The CDR3 runs 13 residues. The table lists this clone with a count of one. Authors' data handling: Reference gene primer amplification in the assay estimated nucleated cell counts. The method was immunoSEQ multiplex PCR; TCRdb's version includes in-frame clones alone and lacks a portion of them. Clonal size and the V and J genes are those of that table, whereas D and trimming came from the DNA. This sample carries 250,000 to 350,000 clones, 88% of them seen once, and the ten largest clones take approximately 10%.

The J gene is TRBJ1-1, the V gene TRBV27; no clear D gene. This receptor was obtained from a woman younger than 45 with COVID-19, enrolled during active disease. Sequencing was done on a sample of peripheral blood. The CDR3 DNA reads as TGTGCCAGCAGCCCGGATCGGGGCACTGAAGCTTTCTTT. Its translation is CASSPDRGTEAFF.